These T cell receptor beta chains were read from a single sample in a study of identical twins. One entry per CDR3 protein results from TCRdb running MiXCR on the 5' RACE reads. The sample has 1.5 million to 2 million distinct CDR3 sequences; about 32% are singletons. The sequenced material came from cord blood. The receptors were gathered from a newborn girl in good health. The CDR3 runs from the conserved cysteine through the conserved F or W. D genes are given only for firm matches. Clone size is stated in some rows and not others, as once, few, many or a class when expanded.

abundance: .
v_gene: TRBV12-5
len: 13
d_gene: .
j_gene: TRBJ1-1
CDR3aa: CARGGGRVAEAFF
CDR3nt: TGTGCTAGGGGTGGGGGGCGCGTCGCTGAAGCTTTCTTT

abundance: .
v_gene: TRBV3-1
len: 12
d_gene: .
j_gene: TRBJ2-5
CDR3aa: CASSQTPETQYF
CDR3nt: TGTGCCAGCAGCCAAACTCCAGAGACCCAGTACTTC

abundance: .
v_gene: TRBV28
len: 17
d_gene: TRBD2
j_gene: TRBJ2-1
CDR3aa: CASSSRLADRTYNEQFF
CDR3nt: TGTGCCAGCAGTTCCCGACTAGCGGACAGAACCTACAATGAGCAGTTCTTC

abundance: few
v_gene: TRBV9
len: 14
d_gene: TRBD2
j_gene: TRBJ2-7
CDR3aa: CASSVSGRANEQYF
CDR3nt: TGTGCCAGCAGCGTTAGCGGGAGGGCCAATGAGCAGTACTTC

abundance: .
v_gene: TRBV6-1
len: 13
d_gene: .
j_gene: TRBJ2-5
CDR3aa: CASDLWQGETQYF
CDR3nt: TGTGCCAGCGACTTGTGGCAGGGGGAGACCCAGTACTTC

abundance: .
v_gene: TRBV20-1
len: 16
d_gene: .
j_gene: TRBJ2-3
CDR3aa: CSARRSAGGSTDTQYF
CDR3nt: TGCAGTGCTAGGAGGTCGGCGGGCGGGAGCACAGATACGCAGTATTTT

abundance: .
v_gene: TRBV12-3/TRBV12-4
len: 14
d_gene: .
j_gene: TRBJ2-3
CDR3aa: CASSGRALRDTQYF
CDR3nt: TGTGCCAGCAGCGGTCGAGCCCTTAGGGATACGCAGTATTTT

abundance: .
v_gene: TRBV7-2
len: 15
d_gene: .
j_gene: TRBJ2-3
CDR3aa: CASSLTPGRTDTQYF
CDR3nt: TGTGCCAGCAGCTTAACCCCAGGCCGGACAGATACGCAGTATTTT

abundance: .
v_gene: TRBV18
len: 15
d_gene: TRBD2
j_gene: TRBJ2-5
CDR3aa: CASSPQTSVVETQYF
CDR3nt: TGTGCCAGCTCACCCCAGACTAGCGTGGTGGAGACCCAGTACTTC

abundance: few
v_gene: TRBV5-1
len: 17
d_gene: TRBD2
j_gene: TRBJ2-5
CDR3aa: CASSLWASGSRQETQYF
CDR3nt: TGCGCCAGCAGCTTGTGGGCTAGCGGGAGTCGACAAGAGACCCAGTACTTC

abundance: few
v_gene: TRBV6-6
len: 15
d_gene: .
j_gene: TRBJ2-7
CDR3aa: CASSYNRLRTYEQYF
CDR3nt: TGTGCCAGCAGTTACAATCGTCTCCGTACCTACGAGCAGTACTTC